This T cell receptor beta chain originates from a study of blood T cell repertoires in COVID-19. Overall study context: Sample material is recorded as cDNA or gDNA derived from T cells, B-cell-depleted T cells, or PBMCs.

On this clone: The same CDR3 also results from other DNA sequences found in this sample.

The CDR3 runs to 14 residues. The V end was cut by 2 bases, the J end by 0 bases, with 8 bases between. Germline CDR1 SGHRS, CDR2 YFSETQ. Sequencing was performed with immunoSEQ multiplex PCR; in TCRdb, only in-frame clones are kept and a portion is missing. The data show 100,000 or so clones, with 91% seen just once and roughly 17% held by the top ten. The chain links TRBV5-1 to TRBJ1-1; D possibly corresponds to TRBD1 (5 bases). Sequenced material: peripheral blood. The source is a man in his fifties with acute or convalescent COVID-19. CDR3 sequence: CASSLQVMNTEAFF. The CDR3 DNA reads TGCGCCAGCAGCTTACAGGTCATGAACACTGAAGCTTTCTTT. Complete variable domain (other parts from reference TRBV5-1 and TRBJ1-1): KAGVTQTPRYLIKTRGQQVTLSCSPISGHRSVSWYQQTPGQGLQFLFEYFSETQRNKGNFPGRFSGRQFSNSRSEMNVSTLELGDSALYLCASSLQVMNTEAFFGQGTRLTVV.